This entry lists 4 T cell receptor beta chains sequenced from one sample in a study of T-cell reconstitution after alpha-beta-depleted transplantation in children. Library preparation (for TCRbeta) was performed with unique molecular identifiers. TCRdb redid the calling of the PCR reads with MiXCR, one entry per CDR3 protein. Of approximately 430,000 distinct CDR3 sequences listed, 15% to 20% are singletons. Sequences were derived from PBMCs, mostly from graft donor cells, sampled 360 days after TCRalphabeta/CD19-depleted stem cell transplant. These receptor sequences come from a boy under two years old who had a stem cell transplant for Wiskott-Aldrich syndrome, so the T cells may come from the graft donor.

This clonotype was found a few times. The CDR3 loop is CASCSNQPQHF. Written as DNA, the CDR3 is TGTGCCAGCTGTAGCAATCAGCCCCAGCATTTT. The chain is built from TRBV6-6 and TRBJ1-5; D gene unclear. The CDR3 is 11 residues long. Germline V gives CDR1 MNHNY, CDR2 SVGAGI (reference sequence). With 8 bases removed from V and 0 bases from J, the gap between germline ends came to 2 bases.

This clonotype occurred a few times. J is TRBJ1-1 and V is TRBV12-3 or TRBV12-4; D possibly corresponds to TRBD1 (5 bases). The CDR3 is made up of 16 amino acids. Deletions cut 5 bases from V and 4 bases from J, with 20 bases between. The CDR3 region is CASSTPGRGRATEAFF. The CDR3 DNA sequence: TGTGCCAGCAGTACCCCTGGGCGGGGGAGGGCCACTGAAGCTTTCTTT.

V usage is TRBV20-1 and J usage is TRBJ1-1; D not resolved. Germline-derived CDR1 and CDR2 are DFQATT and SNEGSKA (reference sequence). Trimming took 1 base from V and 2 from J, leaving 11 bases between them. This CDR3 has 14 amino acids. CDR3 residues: CSARAWILNTEAFF. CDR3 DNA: TGCAGTGCTAGAGCTTGGATACTTAACACTGAAGCTTTCTTT.

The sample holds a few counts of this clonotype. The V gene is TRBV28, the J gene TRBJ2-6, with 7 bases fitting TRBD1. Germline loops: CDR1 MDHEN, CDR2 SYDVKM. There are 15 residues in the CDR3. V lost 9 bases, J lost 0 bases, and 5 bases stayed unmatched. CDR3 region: CASRTGRSGANVLTF. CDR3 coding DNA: TGTGCCAGTCGGACAGGCCGCTCTGGGGCCAACGTCCTGACTTTC.